These 20 T cell receptor beta chains share one sample of origin, sequenced in a study of blood T cell repertoires in COVID-19. Method: immunoSEQ multiplex PCR; TCRdb's copy keeps in-frame clones and lacks some. The sample lists fewer than 90,000 clones; roughly 80% were seen once. The sample taken for sequencing was peripheral blood. These receptors originate from a human donor in a cohort sampled during active COVID-19.

The chain couples TRBV3-1 (or the pseudogene TRBV3-2) to TRBJ2-3; 10 bases agree with TRBD2. CDR1 LGHDT and CDR2 YNNKEL come from the germline V gene (reference sequence). The CDR3 runs 14 residues. The ends lost 8 bases at V and 4 bases at J; junction bases unmatched: 6. Here the CDR3 reads CASGAGGPADTQYF. The CDR3, as DNA: TGTGCCAGCGGAGCGGGAGGGCCCGCAGATACGCAGTATTTT.

This clone was seen at least ten times. The J gene is TRBJ1-1, the V gene TRBV5-4; possibly TRBD1 for D (6 bases). This CDR3 is built from 14 residues. V was pared by 4 bases and J by 0 bases, with 10 bases between. Per the germline V gene, CDR1 is SGHNT and CDR2 is YYREEE (reference sequence). For the CDR3, the DNA is TGTGCCAGCAGCACACAGGGTATGAACACTGAAGCTTTCTTT. This codes for CASSTQGMNTEAFF.

The chain links TRBV19 to TRBJ2-3; no definite D call. From germline, CDR1 is LNHDA and CDR2 SQIVND (reference sequence). The CDR3 covers 11 residues. The V end lost 6 bases, the J end lost 2 bases, and 3 bases lay between the germline ends. The CDR3 protein is CASSLTDTQYF. CDR3 sequence (DNA): TGTGCCAGTAGCCTCACAGATACGCAGTATTTT.

The V call is TRBV2, the J call TRBJ1-2; D is unclear. Trimming removed 7 bases at V and 5 bases at J, with 11 bases between. Germline-derived CDR1 and CDR2 are SNHLY and FYNNEI. CDR3 size: 12 residues. The CDR3 DNA is TGTGCCAGCACCGAGGCGGGTTATGGCTACACCTTC. Its protein product is CASTEAGYGYTF.

This chain links TRBV15 with TRBJ1-2, with D uncertain. V dropped 0 bases and J dropped 7 bases, with 12 bases sitting between them. Looked up from germline, CDR1 is LNHNV and CDR2 is YYDKDF (reference sequence). The length of the CDR3 is 14 residues. CDR3 in amino acids: CATSRDTSGLGYTF. In nucleotides, the CDR3 is TGTGCCACCAGCAGAGATACCTCCGGACTTGGCTACACCTTC.

This chain joins TRBV3-1 (or the pseudogene TRBV3-2) and TRBJ2-2; D unresolved. CDR3 length: 16 residues. The V end lost 3 bases, the J end lost 0 bases, and 11 bases lay between the germline ends. Germline CDR1 LGHDT, CDR2 YNNKEL (reference sequence). This CDR3 is CASSQRSVANTGELFF. The CDR3 DNA sequence: TGTGCCAGCAGCCAGCGATCTGTCGCGAACACCGGGGAGCTGTTTTTT.

V is TRBV27 and J is TRBJ1-2; D unclear. Trimming removed 2 bases at V and 8 bases at J, with 12 bases between. The CDR3 loop spans 13 amino acids. CDR1 is MNHEY and CDR2 is SMNVEV in the germline V gene (reference sequence). CDR3 DNA sequence: TGTGCCAGCAGTTTAAGAGGAAGCGGAGGCTACACCTTC. Encoded protein: CASSLRGSGGYTF.

The rearrangement uses TRBV4-2 and TRBJ2-7; TRBD2 matches 8 bases. CDR1 is LGHNA, CDR2 YNFKEQ, per germline. The CDR3 loop spans 14 amino acids. Trimming at V came to 1 base and at J to 1 base, leaving 0 bases not matched to a gene. The CDR3 loop reads CASSQGGGSYEQYF. The DNA of the CDR3 is TGTGCCAGCAGCCAAGGCGGGGGGTCCTACGAGCAGTACTTC.

The rearrangement links TRBV3-1 (or the pseudogene TRBV3-2) to TRBJ1-3; D is unresolved. The V gene's germline CDR1 is LGHDT and CDR2 YNNKEL (reference sequence). The CDR3 runs 14 residues. Trimming cost V 1 base and J 0 bases, with 4 bases left between them. CDR3 nucleotide sequence: TGTGCCAGCAGCCAAGCGTCCTCTGGAAACACCATATATTTT. Translating it yields CASSQASSGNTIYF.

The chain employs TRBV28 and TRBJ2-2; D unresolved. This CDR3 is 13 amino acids long. Between the trimmed V and J ends, which lost 3 bases and 6 bases, there was a span of 8 bases. The germline gives CDR1 MDHEN, CDR2 SYDVKM. The DNA of the CDR3 is TGTGCCAGCAGTTTGGCTCTCGCCGGGGAGCTGTTTTTT. Translation: CASSLALAGELFF. The variable domain in full, with the rest retrieved from reference TRBV28 and TRBJ2-2, is DVKVTQSSRYLVKRTGEKVFLECVQDMDHENMFWYRQDPGLGLRLIYFSYDVKMKEKGDIPEGYSVSREKKERFSLILESASTNQTSMYLCASSLALAGELFFGEGSRLTVL.

This chain's CDR3 is CASSLSGNRALAFF. CDR3 in DNA: TGTGCCAGCAGTCTGTCGGGGAATAGGGCTCTAGCTTTCTTT. V and J are TRBV28 and TRBJ1-1, with D uncertain. The CDR3 covers 14 residues. V lost 5 bases and J lost 10, with 20 bases in between. Germline CDR1 is MDHEN and CDR2 is SYDVKM.

The genes are TRBV6-2 or TRBV6-3 and TRBJ1-1; maybe TRBD1 (6 bases). Trimming pared 5 bases from V and 3 bases from J, leaving 10 bases between. The CDR3 length is 13 residues. Germline V gene data show CDR1 as MNHEY and CDR2 as SVGEGT. DNA of the CDR3: TGTGCCAGCAGTCTCGACAGGTACACTGAAGCTTTCTTT. Its translation: CASSLDRYTEAFF.

This chain joins TRBV4-2 and TRBJ2-5; weak D call: TRBD2 (5 bases). The V and J ends lost 1 base and 5 bases respectively, with 8 bases between them. Germline V gene lookup returns CDR1 LGHNA and CDR2 YNFKEQ. The CDR3 runs to 13 residues. CDR3 sequence (DNA): TGTGCCAGCAGCCAAGGAGCGGAGGAGACCCAGTACTTC. Protein product: CASSQGAEETQYF.

V is TRBV6-5 and J is TRBJ2-2, with unresolved D. The CDR3 sequence is 14 residues long. Germline V gene lookup returns CDR1 MNHEY and CDR2 SVGAGI. V lost 5 bases, J lost 6 bases, and 13 bases lay in between. CDR3 in DNA: TGTGCCAGCAGTACCTTGTTCACTCCCGGGGAGCTGTTTTTT. It yields the protein CASSTLFTPGELFF.

In nucleotides, the CDR3 is TGTGCCAGCAGCCAAGTGTCTACGAGCTCCTACAATGAGCAGTTCTTC. Translating it yields CASSQVSTSSYNEQFF. V and J are TRBV4-2 and TRBJ2-1; D unresolved. With 1 base removed from V and 0 bases from J, the gap between germline ends came to 10 bases. Germline-derived CDR1 and CDR2 are LGHNA and YNFKEQ. This CDR3 has 16 residues.

The CDR3 protein is CASSLYGTRGEKLFF. In DNA form, the CDR3 reads TGTGCCAGCAGCTTGTACGGGACGCGGGGTGAAAAACTGTTTTTT. The chain carries TRBV5-8 and TRBJ1-4; D is perhaps TRBD1 (5 bases). The CDR3 length is 15 residues. With 1 base removed from V and 7 bases from J, the gap between germline ends came to 14 bases. Germline V CDR1 and CDR2: SGHTS, YDEGEE.

V and J are TRBV4-3 and TRBJ2-4, with a possible D match to TRBD1 (6 bases). CDR1 and CDR2 from the germline V gene are LGHNA and YSLEER. The CDR3 has 15 amino acids. V lost 2 bases to trimming and J lost 4 bases, with 12 bases between them. The CDR3 DNA sequence: TGCGCCAGCAGCCAACAACAGGGTCTAAAAAACATTCAGTACTTC. It encodes CASSQQQGLKNIQYF.

This chain connects TRBV5-1 to TRBJ2-7; the match to TRBD1 covers 7 bases. V was pared by 2 bases and J by 0 bases, with 5 bases of the junction left unmatched. The CDR3 covers 15 residues. The germline CDR1 and CDR2 sequences are SGHRS and YFSETQ. CDR3 sequence reads: CASSFEGTASYEQYF. CDR3 DNA: TGCGCCAGCAGCTTCGAAGGGACAGCCTCCTACGAGCAGTACTTC. The full variable domain, in which reference TRBV5-1 and TRBJ2-7 provide the parts outside the CDR3, is KAGVTQTPRYLIKTRGQQVTLSCSPISGHRSVSWYQQTPGQGLQFLFEYFSETQRNKGNFPGRFSGRQFSNSRSEMNVSTLELGDSALYLCASSFEGTASYEQYFGPGTRLTVT.

This clone showed up just once. The chain is built from TRBV7-6 and TRBJ2-3; tentatively, D is TRBD1 (5 bases). The CDR3 runs to 16 residues. Trimming left V 6 bases short and J 3 bases short, with 19 bases between. Germline lookup yields CDR1 SGHVS and CDR2 FNYEAQ. CDR3 in DNA: TGTGCCAGCAGACCGACGGCCAGGGTCGGAACAGATACGCAGTATTTT. This gives the protein CASRPTARVGTDTQYF.

This chain connects TRBV7-2 to TRBJ2-5, with 8 nucleotides matching TRBD2. The CDR3 consists of 15 residues. V trimming: 5 bases; J trimming: 7 bases; junction bases outside the gene matches: 12. Per the germline V gene, CDR1 is SGHTA and CDR2 is FQGNSA. CDR3 protein: CASSGDSGVRGTQYF. Written as DNA, the CDR3 is TGTGCCAGCAGCGGGGATAGCGGGGTGAGGGGGACCCAGTACTTC.